The rows below give T cell receptor beta chains drawn from one sample of a study of blood T cell repertoires in COVID-19. The table came from immunoSEQ multiplex PCR; TCRdb's copy has only in-frame clones and leaves some out. In the table there are 200,000 to 250,000 clones, more than 75% of which are singletons. What was sequenced was peripheral blood. All receptors come from a man at least 80 years old with acute or convalescent COVID-19. Each CDR3 is given with its conserved first and last residue. D genes are given only for firm matches. Size tells how often a clone was seen (once, few, many) or the class of an expanded clone, and some rows leave it out.

clone size	V gene	D gene	J gene	CDR3 protein	CDR3 DNA
.	TRBV7-2	TRBD1	TRBJ2-2	CASSFDRAVGELFF	TGTGCCAGCAGCTTCGACAGGGCCGTCGGGGAGCTGTTTTTT
.	TRBV28	TRBD1	TRBJ1-4	CASSLPGQPEKLFF	TGTGCCAGCAGTTTACCGGGACAGCCTGAAAAACTGTTTTTT
.	TRBV4-1	TRBD2	TRBJ2-2	CASSQELRTSGGELFF	TGCGCCAGCAGCCAAGAATTGCGGACTAGCGGCGGGGAGCTGTTTTTT
.	TRBV7-2	.	TRBJ2-3	CASSLVPVSSTDTQYF	TGTGCCAGCAGCTTAGTCCCTGTCAGTTCCACAGATACGCAGTATTTT
.	TRBV9	TRBD2	TRBJ2-7	CASSGGEGRASYEQYF	TGTGCCAGCAGTGGAGGGGAGGGGAGAGCCTCCTACGAGCAGTACTTC
.	TRBV7-8	.	TRBJ2-5	CASSLRATLRETQYF	TGTGCCAGCAGCTTACGAGCCACCCTGAGGGAGACCCAGTACTTC
.	TRBV28	TRBD1	TRBJ1-1	CASSRGGQGASEAFF	TGTGCCAGCAGCCGGGGGGGACAGGGGGCTTCTGAAGCTTTCTTT
.	TRBV5-1	.	TRBJ2-1	CASSLSSVVNEQFF	TGCGCCAGCAGTTTATCTAGCGTGGTCAATGAGCAGTTCTTC
few	TRBV24-1	TRBD2	TRBJ2-2	CATSLPSGRTANTGELFF	TGTGCCACCAGTCTTCCTAGCGGGAGGACCGCGAACACCGGGGAGCTGTTTTTT
.	TRBV7-3	.	TRBJ2-3	CASSHYLGGPSTDTQYF	TGTGCCAGCAGCCACTACCTCGGGGGACCTAGCACAGATACGCAGTATTTT
.	TRBV4-1	.	TRBJ1-6	CASSQGTGLIRSPLHF	TGCGCCAGCAGCCAAGGCACAGGGTTAATTAGATCACCCCTCCACTTT
.	TRBV30	.	TRBJ2-7	CAWSKHSRQDTYEQYF	TGTGCCTGGAGTAAGCACTCAAGACAGGACACCTACGAGCAGTACTTC
once	TRBV19	TRBD1	TRBJ2-6	CATKQGARSSGANVLTF	TGTGCCACTAAACAGGGGGCCAGGAGCTCTGGGGCCAACGTCCTGACTTTC
few	TRBV10-1	TRBD1	TRBJ1-5	CASSPDRGGNQPQHF	TGCGCCAGCAGCCCCGACAGGGGCGGCAATCAGCCCCAGCATTTT
.	TRBV6-5	.	TRBJ1-2	CASSYSGGGLNYGYTF	TGTGCCAGCAGTTACTCGGGGGGAGGGCTCAACTATGGCTACACCTTC
.	TRBV7-3	.	TRBJ2-7	CARKRGPDF	TGTGCCAGGAAAAGGGGCCCAGATTTC
.	TRBV9	TRBD2	TRBJ2-3	CASSVSRLAGVGTDTQYF	TGTGCCAGCAGCGTAAGTCGGCTAGCGGGAGTAGGAACAGATACGCAGTATTTT
few	TRBV7-6	.	TRBJ1-3	CASSLNQGGTGNTIYF	TGTGCCAGCAGCTTAAACCAGGGTGGCACTGGAAACACCATATATTTT
.	TRBV27	TRBD1	TRBJ2-3	CASSAWAGQVTDTQYF	TGTGCCAGCAGTGCCTGGGCGGGACAGGTAACAGATACGCAGTATTTT
.	TRBV21-1	.	TRBJ1-2	CASPISRSLYGYTF	TGTGCCAGCCCCATATCGAGGAGTCTCTATGGCTACACCTTC
.	TRBV19	.	TRBJ2-2	CAGQSLNTGELFF	TGTGCGGGGCAGTCCTTGAACACCGGGGAGCTGTTTTTT
.	TRBV27	TRBD1	TRBJ1-2	CASSLVAGGAGYGYTF	TGTGCCAGCAGTTTAGTGGCAGGGGGCGCCGGATATGGCTACACCTTC
.	TRBV7-2	.	TRBJ2-2	CASSPGLGGELFF	TGTGCCAGCAGCCCGGGGTTGGGCGGGGAGCTGTTTTTT
.	TRBV28	.	TRBJ1-2	CASSSRATGYGYTF	TGTGCCAGCAGCTCCCGGGCGACGGGGTATGGCTACACCTTC
.	TRBV30	.	TRBJ2-3	CAWSLRITDTQYF	TGTGCCTGGAGTCTCAGGATCACAGATACGCAGTATTTT
.	TRBV28	.	TRBJ1-6	CASSFLSPLHF	TGTGCCAGCAGTTTCCTCTCACCCCTCCACTTT
.	TRBV11-2	TRBD1	TRBJ1-1	CASSLQGAAEAFF	TGTGCCAGCAGCTTACAGGGGGCTGCTGAAGCTTTCTTT
.	TRBV28	.	TRBJ1-6	CASRFTGVGSPLHF	TGTGCCAGCCGCTTCACGGGGGTAGGTTCACCCCTCCACTTT
.	TRBV5-6	.	TRBJ2-7	CASSFQGYEQYF	TGTGCCAGCAGCTTCCAGGGTTACGAGCAGTACTTC
.	TRBV7-2	.	TRBJ1-1	CASSLVAPGLSEAFF	TGTGCCAGCAGCTTGGTTGCGCCGGGACTTTCTGAAGCTTTCTTT
few	TRBV12-3/TRBV12-4	.	TRBJ1-5	CASRAASNQPQHF	TGTGCCTCGAGGGCAGCGTCAAATCAGCCCCAGCATTTT
.	TRBV3-1/TRBV3-2	TRBD1	TRBJ2-7	CASSQTGLYSYEQYF	TGTGCCAGCAGCCAGACAGGGTTGTACTCCTACGAGCAGTACTTC
.	TRBV30	TRBD2	TRBJ2-5	CAWSDSGTLETQYF	TGTGCCTGGAGCGACAGCGGGACTCTCGAGACCCAGTACTTC
.	TRBV19	TRBD1	TRBJ2-1	CASSIGGRGLNEQFF	TGTGCCAGTAGTATTGGTGGCAGGGGGCTTAATGAGCAGTTCTTC
.	TRBV4-3	.	TRBJ2-3	CASSQETRPNTQYF	TGCGCCAGCAGCCAAGAAACTAGGCCTAATACGCAGTATTTT
.	TRBV7-2	TRBD1	TRBJ1-2	CASSFREGADGYTF	TGTGCCAGCAGCTTCCGAGAGGGGGCGGACGGCTACACCTTC
few	TRBV6-5	.	TRBJ1-1	CASSFDRQNTEAFF	TGTGCCAGCAGCTTTGACAGGCAGAACACTGAAGCTTTCTTT
.	TRBV3-1/TRBV3-2	TRBD1	TRBJ2-4	CASTRSTGEKNIQYF	TGTGCCAGCACCCGATCGACAGGGGAGAAAAACATTCAGTACTTC
.	TRBV18	TRBD2	TRBJ2-2	CASSPGTSGTGELFF	TGTGCCAGCTCACCCGGGACTAGCGGCACCGGGGAGCTGTTTTTT
.	TRBV10-3	TRBD1	TRBJ1-4	CAISPGTGGRELFF	TGTGCCATCAGTCCCGGGACAGGGGGCCGGGAACTGTTTTTT
.	TRBV5-1	TRBD2	TRBJ2-3	CASGGLAGGVPDTQYF	TGCGCCAGCGGGGGACTAGCGGGAGGGGTCCCAGATACGCAGTATTTT
.	TRBV6-1	TRBD1	TRBJ2-1	CASSEAGDRHYNEQFF	TGTGCCAGCAGTGAAGCGGGGGACAGGCATTACAATGAGCAGTTCTTC
.	TRBV6-6	TRBD1	TRBJ1-2	CASSYGQGVYGYTF	TGTGCCAGCAGTTACGGACAGGGGGTGTATGGCTACACCTTC
.	TRBV18	.	TRBJ2-2	CASSPRRSTGELFF	TGTGCCAGCTCACCCCGGAGGAGCACCGGGGAGCTGTTTTTT
once	TRBV14	TRBD2	TRBJ2-1	CASSQGLGLAGGNEQFF	TGTGCCAGCAGCCAAGGGCTTGGACTAGCGGGAGGTAATGAGCAGTTCTTC